Presented here are 30 T cell receptor beta chains from one specimen sequenced in a study of brain T cells in children with intractable seizures. This table comes from immunoSEQ multiplex PCR, and its TCRdb copy is limited to in-frame clones, with some not included. The repertoire holds around 340,000 clones, with over 90% as singletons. As for time point: blood from clinic visit 5 months post-surgery; TSC patient then seizure free. The sample was peripheral blood, taken 4 to 5 months after surgery. The receptors originated from a boy under two years old with tuberous sclerosis and intractable seizures.

This chain connects TRBV7-9 to TRBJ2-7; D gene ambiguous. Trimming took off 7 bases at V and 2 bases at J, with 12 bases between the two ends. CDR1 and CDR2 from the germline V gene are SEHNR and FQNEAQ (reference sequence). The CDR3 is made up of 13 amino acids. CDR3 sequence (DNA): TGTGCCAGCACCAGAACTGCTACCTACGAGCAGTACTTC. It codes for CASTRTATYEQYF.

This rearrangement joins TRBV11-2 to TRBJ2-1; 11 bases line up with TRBD2. J was trimmed by 7 bases and V by 5 bases; bases with no gene match: 7. The CDR3 spans 15 residues. Germline V gives CDR1 SGHAT, CDR2 FQNNGV. The CDR3 region has the DNA TGTGCCAGCAGCACCAGACTAGCGGGGAATAATGAGCAGTTCTTC. This gives the protein CASSTRLAGNNEQFF.

The chain couples TRBV10-3 to TRBJ2-1; no clear D gene. The CDR3 contains 15 residues. From germline, CDR1 is ENHRY and CDR2 SYGVKD. V was pared by 8 bases and J by 1 base, with 15 bases between. Written as DNA, the CDR3 is TGTGCCATCCGAAACCCAGGTTCATCCTACAATGAGCAGTTCTTC. It translates to CAIRNPGSSYNEQFF.

This chain links TRBV7-3 with TRBJ1-1; D possibly corresponds to TRBD1 (6 bases). Trimming removed 3 bases from V and 11 bases from J, with 16 bases in between. The CDR3 runs to 13 residues. Germline values: CDR1 SGHTA, CDR2 FQGTGA. This CDR3 reads CASSFQGSYGAFF. The CDR3 DNA reads TGTGCCAGCAGCTTCCAGGGGTCTTACGGGGCTTTCTTT. Full variable domain (remainder filled in from reference TRBV7-3 and TRBJ1-1): GAGVSQTPSNKVTEKGKYVELRCDPISGHTALYWYRQSLGQGPEFLIYFQGTGAADDSGLPNDRFFAVRPEGSVSTLKIQRTERGDSAVYLCASSFQGSYGAFFGQGTRLTVV.

There are a few counts of this clone. The chain combines TRBV7-9 with TRBJ1-2; TRBD1 aligns across 9 bases. CDR1 is SEHNR and CDR2 is FQNEAQ in the germline V gene (reference sequence). After removal of 6 bases from V and 6 bases from J, the junction contained 8 bases not matched to a gene. This CDR3 is built from 14 residues. CDR3 coding DNA: TGTGCCAGCAGTTCCCGGGACAGGGAGGATGGCTACACCTTC. It yields the protein CASSSRDREDGYTF.

The chain recombines TRBV11-3 with TRBJ2-7, with 8 bases that match TRBD1. The V segment lost 4 bases and the J segment 6 bases; nucleotides outside the gene matches: 5. This CDR3 is 13 amino acids long. Germline loops: CDR1 SGHNT, CDR2 YENEEA. CDR3 region: CASSYMTGVEQYF. CDR3 nucleotides: TGTGCCAGCAGCTATATGACAGGGGTCGAGCAGTACTTC.

The chain employs TRBV18 and TRBJ2-3, with TRBD1 as a possible D gene (6 bases). CDR1 and CDR2 (germline): KGHSH, LQKENI. CDR3 length: 16 amino acids. With 2 bases removed from V and 2 bases from J, the gap between germline ends came to 14 bases. CDR3 residues: CASSPRTEAVTDTQYF. In DNA, the CDR3 is TGTGCCAGCTCACCAAGGACAGAGGCTGTCACAGATACGCAGTATTTT. Complete variable domain (other parts from reference TRBV18 and TRBJ2-3): NAGVMQNPRHLVRRRGQEARLRCSPMKGHSHVYWYRQLPEEGLKFMVYLQKENIIDESGMPKERFSAEFPKEGPSILRIQQVVRGDSAAYFCASSPRTEAVTDTQYFGPGTRLTVL.

This clone appeared once. The chain recombines TRBV30 with TRBJ2-7, with D possibly TRBD1 on 5 matching bases. Between the trimmed V and J ends, which lost 0 bases and 0 bases, there was a span of 12 bases. The CDR3 totals 15 residues. Germline V CDR1 and CDR2: GTSNPN, SVGIG (reference sequence). CDR3 protein: CAWSVRASGSYEQYF. In DNA, the CDR3 is TGTGCCTGGAGTGTCAGGGCTTCCGGCTCCTACGAGCAGTACTTC.

The chain employs TRBV19 and TRBJ1-6, with TRBD1 as a possible D gene (5 bases). Trimming took 2 bases from V and 6 from J, leaving 11 bases between them. The CDR3 totals 15 residues. The germline V gene encodes CDR1 LNHDA and CDR2 SQIVND (reference sequence). For the CDR3, the DNA is TGTGCCAGTAGTATATCCAGGGCCGGTAATTCACCCCTCCACTTT. This gives the protein CASSISRAGNSPLHF.

This chain joins TRBV7-2 and TRBJ2-5; TRBD2 aligns across 7 bases. The CDR3 is 15 residues long. Germline CDR1 reads SGHTA; CDR2 reads FQGNSA. V was pared by 1 base and J by 1 base, with 3 bases of the junction left unmatched. The CDR3 nucleotides are TGTGCCAGCAGCTTAGACGGGGGGAGCCAAGAGACCCAGTACTTC. Amino acids: CASSLDGGSQETQYF.

The DNA of the CDR3 is TGTGCCAGTAGAACTAGGACAGTGTACAATGAGCAGTTCTTC. Protein sequence: CASRTRTVYNEQFF. The chain recombines TRBV19 with TRBJ2-1; D possibly corresponds to TRBD1 (6 bases). The CDR3 runs 14 residues. Trimming shortened V by 6 bases and J by 4 bases, and 13 bases separated the two germline ends. The germline V gene encodes CDR1 LNHDA and CDR2 SQIVND (reference sequence).

A single count supports this clone. The chain joins TRBV14 to TRBJ2-1, with a tentative D call TRBD2 (7 bases). This CDR3 region has 16 residues. V was pared by 4 bases and J by 5 bases, with 18 bases between. In germline, CDR1 is SGHDN, CDR2 FVKESK. The CDR3 protein is CASSPIGRGPNNEQFF. CDR3 DNA sequence: TGTGCCAGCAGCCCAATCGGGCGGGGGCCCAACAATGAGCAGTTCTTC.

The chain has TRBV6-5 and TRBJ2-7; 11 bases match TRBD1. Losses at the gene ends were 5 bases for V and 6 bases for J; bases not matched to a gene: 9. The CDR3 loop spans 15 amino acids. Germline loops: CDR1 MNHEY, CDR2 SVGAGI. Here the CDR3 reads CASSHRDRGTGEQYF. The DNA of the CDR3 is TGTGCCAGCAGTCACAGGGACAGGGGGACGGGCGAGCAGTACTTC.

The chain combines TRBV19 with TRBJ1-1; TRBD1 is a possible D gene (5 bases). Germline V gene sequence: CDR1 LNHDA, CDR2 SQIVND (reference sequence). The CDR3 is 14 residues long. Trimming pared 4 bases from V and 1 base from J, leaving 10 bases between. CDR3 DNA: TGTGCCAGTAGTAGCCAGGGATCGAACACTGAAGCTTTCTTT. This encodes CASSSQGSNTEAFF.

The rearrangement uses TRBV4-2 and TRBJ2-1, with 7 bases identical to TRBD2. Germline-derived CDR1 and CDR2 are LGHNA and YNFKEQ. The CDR3 totals 15 residues. V trimming: 1 base; J trimming: 6 bases; junction bases outside the gene matches: 6. This CDR3 reads CASSQGLAPSNEQFF. The CDR3 DNA reads as TGTGCCAGCAGCCAAGGACTAGCCCCTAGCAATGAGCAGTTCTTC.

V gene TRBV24-1 combines with J gene TRBJ1-1, with D unclear. Germline V gene data show CDR1 as KGHDR and CDR2 as SFDVKD. The CDR3 has 14 residues. V was pared by 4 bases and J by 0 bases, with 8 bases between. The CDR3 loop is CATSEAGMNTEAFF. CDR3 nucleotides: TGTGCCACCAGTGAGGCCGGCATGAACACTGAAGCTTTCTTT.

The chain is built from TRBV30 and TRBJ1-2; D perhaps matches TRBD1 (5 bases). V dropped 4 bases and J dropped 8 bases, with 17 bases sitting between them. CDR1 and CDR2 (germline): GTSNPN, SVGIG (reference sequence). This CDR3 is built from 13 residues. The DNA of the CDR3 is TGTGCCTGGAAGCCCGGGACCCCGAGAGGCTACACCTTC. As protein: CAWKPGTPRGYTF.

In regard to this clone: The sample contains more than one DNA sequence encoding this CDR3. This chain uses TRBV28 with TRBJ1-2; 7 bases are shared with TRBD1. Germline CDR1 reads MDHEN; CDR2 reads SYDVKM. Losses at the gene ends were 1 base for V and 1 base for J; bases not matched to a gene: 0. The CDR3 consists of 14 residues. The CDR3 sequence is CASSLYRGNYGYTF. The CDR3 DNA reads TGTGCCAGCAGTTTATACAGGGGTAACTATGGCTACACCTTC.

The rearrangement joins TRBV6-1 to TRBJ2-7; D not resolved. The germline gives CDR1 MNHNS, CDR2 SASEGT. Trimming shortened V by 2 bases and J by 2 bases, and 7 bases separated the two germline ends. The CDR3 is 13 residues long. The CDR3 bases are TGTGCCAGCAGTGAATCGTGGCCCTACGAGCAGTACTTC. Its protein product is CASSESWPYEQYF.

The rearrangement uses TRBV3-1 (or the pseudogene TRBV3-2) and TRBJ2-3; a weak D match, TRBD1 (5 bases). Germline-derived CDR1 and CDR2 are LGHDT and YNNKEL (reference sequence). This CDR3 comprises 16 residues. Trimming cost V 0 bases and J 2 bases, with 12 bases left between them. The CDR3 nucleotides read TGTGCCAGCAGCCAAGATGAAGGGGTCCACACAGATACGCAGTATTTT. Residues: CASSQDEGVHTDTQYF.

This sequence joins TRBV10-1 and TRBJ2-7, with 9 bases identical to TRBD2. There are 15 residues in the CDR3. Trimming cost V 4 bases and J 6 bases; bases outside gene matches: 10. Germline V gene lookup returns CDR1 WNHNN and CDR2 SYGVQD (reference sequence). The CDR3 sequence is CASSVWREGAGEQYF. The CDR3 DNA sequence: TGCGCCAGCAGTGTCTGGCGGGAGGGCGCGGGCGAGCAGTACTTC.

The chain has TRBV28 and TRBJ2-7; no reliable D call. Germline CDR1 reads MDHEN; CDR2 reads SYDVKM. The CDR3 is 12 amino acids. Trimming removed 4 bases at V and 3 bases at J, with 7 bases between. The CDR3 sequence: CASSSSLYEQYF. The CDR3, as DNA: TGTGCCAGCAGTTCATCTCTCTACGAGCAGTACTTC.

CDR3 protein: CASSVDLITGELFF. The CDR3 bases are TGTGCCAGCAGCGTAGATCTCATCACCGGGGAGCTGTTTTTT. This chain joins TRBV9 and TRBJ2-2, with D unresolved. V was trimmed by 0 bases and J by 4 bases, leaving 7 bases between them. CDR1 is SGDLS, CDR2 YYNGEE, per germline. The CDR3 runs to 14 residues.

The chain carries TRBV28 and TRBJ1-1; the D is unclear. Between the trimmed V and J ends, which lost 0 bases and 2 bases, there was a span of 7 bases. This CDR3 is built from 14 residues. Germline values: CDR1 MDHEN, CDR2 SYDVKM. The CDR3 reads CASSLWGKNTEAFF. CDR3 nucleotide sequence: TGTGCCAGCAGTTTATGGGGAAAAAACACTGAAGCTTTCTTT.

The chain couples TRBV5-4 to TRBJ2-7, with D unclear. The CDR3 length is 16 residues. V was clipped by 4 bases and J by 0 bases, with 17 bases between them. From germline, CDR1 is SGHNT and CDR2 YYREEE (reference sequence). The CDR3: CASSPPPVGDSYEQYF. The CDR3 DNA follows: TGTGCCAGCAGCCCGCCCCCCGTAGGTGACTCCTACGAGCAGTACTTC.

This clone was seen a handful of times. The rearrangement links TRBV2 to TRBJ2-5, with 8 bases fitting TRBD2. With 6 bases clipped from V and 4 bases from J, the junction kept 7 bases outside the gene matches. This CDR3 region has 14 residues. CDR1 and CDR2 from the germline V gene are SNHLY and FYNNEI. CDR3 protein: CASSTSGTRETQYF. The CDR3 DNA reads as TGTGCCAGCAGCACCTCCGGGACTAGAGAGACCCAGTACTTC.

The chain combines TRBV5-1 with TRBJ2-3, with 15 bases that match TRBD2. The germline V gene encodes CDR1 SGHRS and CDR2 YFSETQ. The junction had 5 bases not matched to a gene; V was cut back by 3 bases and J by 6 bases. This CDR3 contains 16 residues. CDR3 nucleotide sequence: TGCGCCAGCAGCTGGACTAGCGGGGGGGCTGGTGATACGCAGTATTTT. It yields the protein CASSWTSGGAGDTQYF.

This chain links TRBV5-6 with TRBJ1-1; maybe TRBD1 (5 bases). V was cut by 3 bases and J by 4 bases, with 25 bases left in between. From germline, CDR1 is SGHDT and CDR2 YYEEEE. The CDR3 covers 18 residues. CDR3: CASSWGSGLPSYFTEAFF. The CDR3 DNA is TGTGCCAGCAGCTGGGGCTCGGGACTCCCCTCTTATTTCACTGAAGCTTTCTTT.

The chain combines TRBV7-6 with TRBJ2-3; TRBD1 is a possible D gene (6 bases). V gave up 0 bases and J gave up 2 bases, with 9 bases separating them. The CDR3 is made up of 15 amino acids. In germline, CDR1 is SGHVS, CDR2 FNYEAQ. The CDR3 region is CASSLAGAATDTQYF. The CDR3 DNA reads TGTGCCAGCAGCTTAGCGGGGGCGGCCACAGATACGCAGTATTTT.

This sequence joins TRBV7-9 and TRBJ2-7; D not certain. This CDR3 spans 12 amino acids. Trimming cost V 2 bases and J 3 bases, with 5 bases left between them. Germline V CDR1 and CDR2: SEHNR, FQNEAQ (reference sequence). The CDR3 spells CASSLNDYEQYF. The CDR3, as DNA: TGTGCCAGCAGCTTAAACGACTACGAGCAGTACTTC.